This T cell receptor (beta chain) was sequenced for a study of technical replicates of blood from four donors. Libraries were prepared by immunoSEQ multiplex PCR; TCRdb keeps only in-frame clonotypes and omits some of them. This table has under 50,000 clones, around 96% appearing once. CDR1 SGDLS and CDR2 YYNGEE come from the germline V gene. Deletions cut 2 bases from V and 5 bases from J, with 13 bases between. The CDR3 contains 14 residues. This chain connects TRBV9 to TRBJ2-5; tentative D call: TRBD2 (6 bases). Sequencing input: T cells isolated from PBMCs. The sequence was obtained from a human donor in good health. CDR3 sequence: CASSVEGGRETQYF. The CDR3 DNA reads TGTGCCAGCAGCGTGGAGGGAGGACGGGAGACCCAGTACTTC.